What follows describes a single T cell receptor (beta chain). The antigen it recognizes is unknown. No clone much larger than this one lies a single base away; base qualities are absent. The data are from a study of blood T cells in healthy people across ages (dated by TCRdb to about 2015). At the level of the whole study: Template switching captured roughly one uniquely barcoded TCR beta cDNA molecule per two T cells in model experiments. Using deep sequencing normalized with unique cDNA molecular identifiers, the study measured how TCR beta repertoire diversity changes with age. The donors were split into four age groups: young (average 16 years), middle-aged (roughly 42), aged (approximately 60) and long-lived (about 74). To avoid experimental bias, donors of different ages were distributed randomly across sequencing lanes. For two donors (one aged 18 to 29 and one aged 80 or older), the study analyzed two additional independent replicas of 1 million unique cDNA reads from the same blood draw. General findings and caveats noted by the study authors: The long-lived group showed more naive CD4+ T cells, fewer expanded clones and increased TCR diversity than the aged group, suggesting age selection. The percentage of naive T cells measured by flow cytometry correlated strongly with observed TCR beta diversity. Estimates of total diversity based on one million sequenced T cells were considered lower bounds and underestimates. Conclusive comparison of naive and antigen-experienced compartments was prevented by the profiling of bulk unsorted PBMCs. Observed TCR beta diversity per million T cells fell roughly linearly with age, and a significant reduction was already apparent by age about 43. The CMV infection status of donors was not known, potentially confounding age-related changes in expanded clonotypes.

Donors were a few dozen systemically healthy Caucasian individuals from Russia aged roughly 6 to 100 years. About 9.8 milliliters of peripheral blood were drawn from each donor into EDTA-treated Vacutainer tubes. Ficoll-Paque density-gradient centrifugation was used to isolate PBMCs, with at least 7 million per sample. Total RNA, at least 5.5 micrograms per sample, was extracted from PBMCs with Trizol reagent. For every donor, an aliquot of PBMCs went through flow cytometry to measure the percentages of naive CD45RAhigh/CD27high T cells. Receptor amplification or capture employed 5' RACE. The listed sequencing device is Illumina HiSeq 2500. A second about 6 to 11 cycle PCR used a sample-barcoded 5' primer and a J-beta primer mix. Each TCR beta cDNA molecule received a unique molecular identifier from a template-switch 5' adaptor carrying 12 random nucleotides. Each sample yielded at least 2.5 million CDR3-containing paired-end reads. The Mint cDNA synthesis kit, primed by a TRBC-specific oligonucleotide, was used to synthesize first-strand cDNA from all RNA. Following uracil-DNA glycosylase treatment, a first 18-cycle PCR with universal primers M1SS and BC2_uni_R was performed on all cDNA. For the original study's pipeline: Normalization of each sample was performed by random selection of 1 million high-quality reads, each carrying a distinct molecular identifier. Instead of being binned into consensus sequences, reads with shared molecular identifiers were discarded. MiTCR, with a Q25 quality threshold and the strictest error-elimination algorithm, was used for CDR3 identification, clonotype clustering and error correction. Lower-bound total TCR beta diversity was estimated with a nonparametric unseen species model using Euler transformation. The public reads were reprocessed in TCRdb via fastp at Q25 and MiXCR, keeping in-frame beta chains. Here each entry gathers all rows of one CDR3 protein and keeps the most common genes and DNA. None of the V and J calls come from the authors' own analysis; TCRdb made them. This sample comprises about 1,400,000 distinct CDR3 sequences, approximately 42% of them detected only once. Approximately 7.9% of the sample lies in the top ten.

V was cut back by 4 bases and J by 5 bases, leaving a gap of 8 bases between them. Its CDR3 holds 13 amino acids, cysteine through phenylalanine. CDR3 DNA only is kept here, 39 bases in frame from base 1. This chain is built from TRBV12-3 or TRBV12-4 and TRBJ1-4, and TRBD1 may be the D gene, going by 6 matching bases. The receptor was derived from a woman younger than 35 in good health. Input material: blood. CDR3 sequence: CASSWTVNEKLFF. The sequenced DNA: TGTGCCAGCAGTTGGACAGTAAATGAAAAACTGTTTTTT.